A single sample is the source of the 13 T cell receptor beta chains below, sequenced in a study of T cells after somatic rescue of genetic block (dated by TCRdb to about 2020). Receptor libraries were prepared by the immunoSEQ multiplex PCR assay. This is the immuneACCESS table as TCRdb keeps it, with only in-frame sequences that have V and J called. A part of the clones is gone; compared with another copy, unresolved V genes explain less than half, and the rest is unexplained. Recorded for this sample are fewer than 15,000 clones; approximately 70% of them occurred a single time. Of the sample, roughly 20% falls within the top ten clones. The sequencing input was peripheral blood mononuclear cells (PBMCs). These receptors all come from a boy aged 5-17 years.

This sequence joins TRBV25-1 and TRBJ2-2, with unresolved D. Germline CDR1 MGHDK, CDR2 SYGVNS. The CDR3 is 15 amino acids. V lost 1 base and J lost 0, with 6 bases in between. The CDR3 nucleotides are TGTGCCAGCAGTGAATCACTTTCGAACACCGGGGAGCTGTTTTTT. Its translation is CASSESLSNTGELFF.

The rearrangement links TRBV6-1 to TRBJ2-3; tentatively, D is TRBD1 (6 bases). The CDR3 extends over 13 amino acids. CDR1 and CDR2 (germline): MNHNS, SASEGT. The V end was cut by 4 bases, the J end by 6 bases, with 11 bases between. In DNA, the CDR3 is TGTGCCAGCAGTGTCCAGGGGTGGGATACGCAGTATTTT. Its translation: CASSVQGWDTQYF.

This clone was seen a handful of times. This chain links TRBV11-2 with TRBJ2-1; 7 nucleotides agree with TRBD2. This CDR3 comprises 13 residues. With 8 bases clipped from V and 4 bases from J, the junction kept 5 bases outside the gene matches. Germline V lookup: CDR1 SGHAT, CDR2 FQNNGV. The CDR3 coding sequence is TGTGCCAGCTCCGGGACTACATACAATGAGCAGTTCTTC. Translation: CASSGTTYNEQFF.

This rearrangement joins TRBV5-1 to TRBJ1-2; the match to TRBD1 covers 11 bases. CDR3 length: 16 amino acids. V was pared by 3 bases and J by 4 bases, with 8 bases of the junction left unmatched. Germline lookup yields CDR1 SGHRS and CDR2 YFSETQ. The CDR3 DNA reads as TGCGCCAGCAGCTCCTACCCGGGACAGGGGGGCTATGGCTACACCTTC. This translates into CASSSYPGQGGYGYTF.

This chain joins TRBV19 and TRBJ1-2; D may be TRBD1 (5 bases). The CDR3 has 13 amino acids. CDR1 LNHDA and CDR2 SQIVND come from the germline V gene (reference sequence). V was shortened by 4 bases and J by 7 bases, with 13 bases between the two germline ends. The CDR3 coding sequence is TGTGCCAGTAGTACGGACATTTGGTTTGGCTACACCTTC. Translation gives CASSTDIWFGYTF.

The chain carries TRBV28 and TRBJ1-5; D is possibly TRBD1 (5 bases). From germline, CDR1 is MDHEN and CDR2 SYDVKM. With 2 bases removed from V and 7 bases from J, the gap between germline ends came to 15 bases. The CDR3 is 15 amino acids. This CDR3 is CASSLAGGQGQPQHF. The DNA of the CDR3 is TGTGCCAGCAGTTTAGCGGGGGGTCAAGGGCAGCCCCAGCATTTT.

The chain combines TRBV5-1 with TRBJ2-7; weak D call: TRBD1 (6 bases). In germline, CDR1 is SGHRS, CDR2 YFSETQ. V was shortened by 0 bases and J by 2 bases, with 12 bases between the two germline ends. CDR3 length equals 15 residues. As DNA, the CDR3 is TGCGCCAGCAGCTTGGCCACAGGGACCCCCTACGAGCAGTACTTC. Protein: CASSLATGTPYEQYF.

The J gene is TRBJ2-1, the V gene TRBV6-5, with D possibly being TRBD1 (6 bases). Germline CDR1 reads MNHEY; CDR2 reads SVGAGI. Trimming stripped 4 bases from V and 10 bases from J, with 23 bases between. This CDR3 is built from 16 residues. The CDR3 region has the DNA TGTGCCAGCAGTTTCTCCCGGACAGCCTCAGGAACCGAGCAGTTCTTC. Translating gives CASSFSRTASGTEQFF.

This clone was observed a single time. The chain links TRBV29-1 to TRBJ2-1, with TRBD1 identical over 9 bases. The CDR3 loop spans 15 amino acids. The germline V gene encodes CDR1 SQVTM and CDR2 ANQGSEA. With V trimmed by 6 bases and J by 1 base, 7 bases remained unmatched. Here the CDR3 reads CSVDVGQGSYNEQFF. The CDR3 region has the DNA TGCAGCGTGGATGTTGGACAGGGGTCCTACAATGAGCAGTTCTTC.

The chain recombines TRBV27 with TRBJ1-4; D perhaps matches TRBD1 (6 bases). Germline values: CDR1 MNHEY, CDR2 SMNVEV (reference sequence). The CDR3 spans 16 residues. Trimming removed 8 bases at V and 0 bases at J, with 16 bases between. In nucleotides, the CDR3 is TGTGCCAGCCGGGGGGGCCGCACTTCAACTAATGAAAAACTGTTTTTT. This encodes CASRGGRTSTNEKLFF.

The V gene is TRBV19, the J gene TRBJ1-1; 11 positions agree with TRBD1. V gave up 3 bases and J gave up 0 bases; unmatched junction bases: 9. CDR3 length equals 18 residues. The germline gives CDR1 LNHDA, CDR2 SQIVND (reference sequence). The CDR3, as DNA: TGTGCCAGTAGTATGGGTGGGACAGGGGGACCTATGAACACTGAAGCTTTCTTT. Its translation: CASSMGGTGGPMNTEAFF.

This clone is medium-sized. The chain joins TRBV7-3 to TRBJ1-2; no reliable D call. Looked up from germline, CDR1 is SGHTA and CDR2 is FQGTGA. This CDR3 is built from 13 residues. Trimming left V 2 bases short and J 8 bases short, with 12 bases between. CDR3 sequence (DNA): TGTGCCAGCAGCTTATGGGGTGGGGAGGGCTACACCTTC. Amino acids: CASSLWGGEGYTF.

The V and J genes are TRBV6-1 and TRBJ2-3; 10 bases map to TRBD1. V dropped 11 bases and J dropped 3; count of bases not matched to a gene: 8. CDR3 length: 14 residues. Looked up from germline, CDR1 is MNHNS and CDR2 is SASEGT. DNA for the CDR3: TGTGCCGGTCACCCGGGACAGGGGACAGATACGCAGTATTTT. Encoded protein: CAGHPGQGTDTQYF.